This TCR beta chain was documented in a study of neurological immune-mediated disorders. Time point given: longitudinal time-point 3. Via MiXCR, TCRdb re-called the 5' RACE reads, giving one row per CDR3 protein. The table has approximately 47,000 distinct CDR3 sequences, less than 15% seen once. This clonotype has at least ten counts. The source material was PBMCs. This clonotype was sampled from a man aged 25-45 years in good health.

Here the CDR3 reads CASSSEDSTDTQYF. CDR3 sequence (DNA): TGCGCCAGCAGCTCCGAAGATAGCACAGATACGCAGTATTTT. The chain combines TRBV5-1 with TRBJ2-3; unclear D gene. Germline lookup yields CDR1 SGHRS and CDR2 YFSETQ. The CDR3 loop spans 14 amino acids. V lost 3 bases, J lost 0 bases, and 8 bases lay in between.